The rows below give T cell receptor beta chains drawn from one sample of a study of cytomegalovirus exposure and HLA in healthy donors. TCRdb's table, derived via immunoSEQ multiplex PCR, lists solely in-frame clones and lacks some. The table records about 200,000 clones, roughly 80% of them present only once. Source material: PBMCs. Source of these receptors: a woman aged 50 to 60 in good health and CMV-seropositive. Both conserved end residues are part of each CDR3. Each record gives: V gene, D gene, J gene, clone size, CDR3 protein, CDR3 DNA. The D gene is left open where the match is weak. Part of the rows lack a size; the others show once, few, many or a class for expanded clones.

v_gene: TRBV5-1; d_gene: TRBD1; j_gene: TRBJ1-6; abundance: -; CDR3aa: CASSLDRGEYSPLHF; CDR3nt: TGCGCCAGCAGCTTGGACAGGGGAGAGTATTCACCCCTCCACTTT
v_gene: TRBV6-1; d_gene: TRBD1; j_gene: TRBJ1-2; abundance: few; CDR3aa: CASRVDRVYGYTF; CDR3nt: TGTGCCAGCAGGGTCGACAGGGTCTATGGCTACACCTTC
v_gene: TRBV28; d_gene: -; j_gene: TRBJ2-2; abundance: -; CDR3aa: CASLGAPNTGELFF; CDR3nt: TGTGCCAGCTTAGGGGCCCCGAACACCGGGGAGCTGTTTTTT
v_gene: TRBV28; d_gene: TRBD1; j_gene: TRBJ1-2; abundance: -; CDR3aa: CASSQGGANYGYTF; CDR3nt: TGTGCCAGCAGTCAGGGGGGAGCTAACTATGGCTACACCTTC
v_gene: TRBV6-5; d_gene: -; j_gene: TRBJ2-1; abundance: -; CDR3aa: CASSPDSYNEQFF; CDR3nt: TGTGCCAGCAGTCCGGACTCGTACAATGAGCAGTTCTTC
v_gene: TRBV5-1; d_gene: -; j_gene: TRBJ2-2; abundance: few; CDR3aa: CASSPPSGTGELFF; CDR3nt: TGCGCCAGCAGCCCCCCCTCGGGGACCGGGGAGCTGTTTTTT
v_gene: TRBV13; d_gene: TRBD1; j_gene: TRBJ2-5; abundance: once; CDR3aa: CASSTEQGAGETQYF; CDR3nt: TGTGCCAGCAGCACGGAACAGGGGGCGGGAGAGACCCAGTACTTC
v_gene: TRBV28; d_gene: TRBD1; j_gene: TRBJ1-2; abundance: -; CDR3aa: CASSPTGGGFGYTF; CDR3nt: TGTGCCAGCAGTCCAACAGGGGGCGGCTTTGGCTACACCTTC
v_gene: TRBV27; d_gene: TRBD2; j_gene: TRBJ2-5; abundance: few; CDR3aa: CASSLGTSGGSLETQYF; CDR3nt: TGTGCCAGCAGTTTAGGGACTAGCGGGGGGTCTCTTGAGACCCAGTACTTC
v_gene: TRBV6-5; d_gene: TRBD1; j_gene: TRBJ2-7; abundance: -; CDR3aa: CASSHHRGYEQYF; CDR3nt: TGTGCCAGCAGTCACCACAGGGGCTACGAGCAGTACTTC
v_gene: TRBV6-5; d_gene: TRBD2; j_gene: TRBJ2-1; abundance: -; CDR3aa: CASSSGGGEQFF; CDR3nt: TGTGCCAGCAGTTCCGGGGGGGGCGAGCAGTTCTTC
v_gene: TRBV5-1; d_gene: -; j_gene: TRBJ2-6; abundance: few; CDR3aa: CASSFGEEAGANGLTF; CDR3nt: TGCGCCAGCAGCTTTGGGGAGGAGGCCGGGGCCAACGGCCTGACTTTC
v_gene: TRBV27; d_gene: TRBD2; j_gene: TRBJ2-3; abundance: -; CDR3aa: CASSLAGGTDTQYF; CDR3nt: TGTGCCAGCAGCCTAGCGGGGGGCACAGATACGCAGTATTTT
v_gene: TRBV2; d_gene: TRBD2; j_gene: TRBJ2-3; abundance: -; CDR3aa: CASSDLTSGSSTDTQYF; CDR3nt: TGTGCCAGCAGTGATTTGACTAGCGGGAGTAGTACAGATACGCAGTATTTT
v_gene: TRBV9; d_gene: -; j_gene: TRBJ2-5; abundance: -; CDR3aa: CASSVDGGNQETQYF; CDR3nt: TGTGCCAGCAGCGTAGATGGGGGGAACCAAGAGACCCAGTACTTC
v_gene: TRBV11-2; d_gene: TRBD2; j_gene: TRBJ2-4; abundance: few; CDR3aa: CASSLEVNSGGIQYF; CDR3nt: TGTGCCAGCAGCTTAGAGGTGAACTCGGGGGGCATTCAGTACTTC